This T cell receptor beta chain was identified during a study of cytomegalovirus exposure and HLA in healthy donors. Study-wide results and caveats: According to reports, the classifier identified cytomegalovirus status with high specificity and sensitivity. The authors listed 164 TCR beta chains as cytomegalovirus-associated. Follow-up analysis found HLA locus-dependent TCR association rates, highest for DRB1 and lowest for HLA-C.

Vbeta (60) and Jbeta (13) primers were used in the PCR. The table came from immunoSEQ multiplex PCR; TCRdb's copy has only in-frame clones and leaves some out. The sample includes approximately 100,000 clones, approximately 80% of them seen just once. Donors consisted of healthy bone marrow donors. Regarding this clone: Its antigen is not known.

Deletions cut 3 bases from V and 9 bases from J, with 12 bases between. Germline-derived CDR1 and CDR2 are SGHTA and FQGTGA. The CDR3 consists of 14 residues. Sequencing was performed on PBMCs. This TCR came from a female donor in good health and CMV-seronegative. The chain couples TRBV7-3 to TRBJ1-6; D remains ambiguous. CDR3 nucleotides: TGTGCCAGCAGCTTGCCGACACCAGGTTCACCCCTCCACTTT. Translation gives CASSLPTPGSPLHF. The complete variable domain, with remaining parts taken from reference TRBV7-3 and TRBJ1-6, reads GAGVSQTPSNKVTEKGKYVELRCDPISGHTALYWYRQSLGQGPEFLIYFQGTGAADDSGLPNDRFFAVRPEGSVSTLKIQRTERGDSAVYLCASSLPTPGSPLHFGNGTRLTVT.